A single sample gave rise to the 5 T cell receptor beta chains below, sequenced in a study of cytomegalovirus exposure and HLA in healthy donors. A multiplex PCR was run with 60 Vbeta primers and 13 Jbeta primers. The data were produced by immunoSEQ multiplex PCR, yet TCRdb's version contains in-frame clones alone and is incomplete. The sample lists around 53,000 clones; 82% were seen once. Sequencing input: PBMCs. These receptors were obtained from a man younger than 40 in good health and CMV-seronegative.

V gene TRBV19 combines with J gene TRBJ2-5, with 9 bases matching TRBD1. The ends lost 5 bases at V and 5 bases at J; junction bases unmatched: 9. This CDR3 has 15 amino acids. Per germline, CDR1 LNHDA and CDR2 SQIVND (reference sequence). CDR3 coding DNA: TGTGCCAGTAGTCCCTTGGGGACAGGGATGGAGACCCAGTACTTC. This gives the protein CASSPLGTGMETQYF.

The gene calls are TRBV12-5 and TRBJ2-1; 8 nucleotides agree with TRBD1. Germline V gives CDR1 LGHNT, CDR2 FRNRAP. The CDR3 spans 19 residues. V shed 0 bases, J shed 6 bases, and the junction held 16 bases outside the gene matches. The CDR3: CASGLVISGGAGYSNEQFF. CDR3 sequence (DNA): TGTGCTAGTGGTTTGGTCATTTCAGGGGGCGCGGGATATTCCAATGAGCAGTTCTTC.

The chain combines TRBV7-9 with TRBJ2-1; 13 nucleotides agree with TRBD2. Germline CDR1 SEHNR, CDR2 FQNEAQ (reference sequence). The CDR3 sequence is 17 residues long. V lost 5 bases and J lost 7; bases outside the gene matches: 11. CDR3 loop: CASSGGLAGEGWNEQFF. For the CDR3, the DNA is TGTGCCAGCAGCGGCGGACTAGCGGGAGAGGGATGGAATGAGCAGTTCTTC.

V is TRBV18 and J is TRBJ1-2, with 9 nucleotides matching TRBD1. J lost 13 bases, V lost 4 bases, and 13 bases had no gene match. The germline V gene encodes CDR1 KGHSH and CDR2 LQKENI. The CDR3 runs 14 residues. CDR3 amino acids: CASSLDPGQGSLTF. For the CDR3, the DNA is TGTGCCAGCTCACTCGATCCGGGACAGGGTAGTCTCACCTTC.

The V call is TRBV7-2, the J call TRBJ1-4, with D possibly TRBD1 on 6 matching bases. Germline loops: CDR1 SGHTA, CDR2 FQGNSA. The CDR3 consists of 13 residues. V was pared by 5 bases and J by 6 bases, with 10 bases between. The CDR3 reads CASSRPGDEKLFF. CDR3 sequence (DNA): TGTGCCAGCAGCCGACCAGGGGATGAAAAACTGTTTTTT.